The 21 T cell receptor beta chains reported below all come from one sample, sequenced in a study of cytomegalovirus exposure and HLA in healthy donors. With 60 Vbeta and 13 Jbeta primers, the PCR was carried out. TCRdb's copy holds only in-frame clones and misses some; the assay was immunoSEQ multiplex PCR. The sample yields around 130,000 clones, around 8.5% seen once. The specimen was PBMCs. All receptors derive from a man in his forties in good health and CMV-seronegative.

V usage is TRBV7-6 and J usage is TRBJ2-5; 10 bases align to TRBD1. CDR1 and CDR2 from the germline V gene are SGHVS and FNYEAQ. This CDR3 is built from 15 residues. The trim removed 3 bases at V and 5 bases at J, leaving 6 bases unmatched. Here the CDR3 reads CASSLGTGAWETQYF. CDR3 sequence (DNA): TGTGCCAGCAGCTTGGGGACAGGGGCTTGGGAGACCCAGTACTTC.

This chain connects TRBV19 to TRBJ1-6; a possible D gene is TRBD1 (5 bases). Between the trimmed V and J ends, which lost 2 bases and 4 bases, there was a span of 12 bases. Germline lookup yields CDR1 LNHDA and CDR2 SQIVND (reference sequence). This CDR3 comprises 16 residues. The CDR3 sequence is CASSIRRGTYNSPLHF. The CDR3 DNA is TGTGCCAGTAGTATACGGAGGGGAACGTATAATTCACCCCTCCACTTT.

The rearrangement uses TRBV5-1 and TRBJ1-1; 7 bases line up with TRBD1. This CDR3 has 13 amino acids. The V and J ends lost 4 bases and 7 bases, in that order; junction bases with no gene match: 7. The germline V gene encodes CDR1 SGHRS and CDR2 YFSETQ. The chain's CDR3 is CASSPAGQYEAFF. CDR3 in DNA: TGCGCCAGCAGCCCGGCGGGACAGTATGAAGCTTTCTTT.

This clone was seen only a few times. The chain has TRBV5-1 and TRBJ2-7, with 7 bases identical to TRBD1. This CDR3 is built from 15 residues. The V gene's germline CDR1 is SGHRS and CDR2 YFSETQ. Trimming cost V 1 base and J 2 bases; bases outside gene matches: 6. The CDR3 reads CASSLSAGTAYEQYF. Here the CDR3 DNA reads TGCGCCAGCAGCTTGTCCGCCGGGACAGCCTACGAGCAGTACTTC.

This rearrangement joins TRBV4-2 to TRBJ2-5; 14 positions match TRBD2. The CDR3 is 15 residues long. J was trimmed by 4 bases and V by 3 bases; bases with no gene match: 1. Germline CDR1 and CDR2: LGHNA and YNFKEQ. CDR3 residues: CASSQGTSGRETQYF. The CDR3 DNA is TGTGCCAGCAGCCAGGGGACTAGCGGGAGAGAGACCCAGTACTTC.

This clone was detected only a few times. This chain joins TRBV7-2 and TRBJ2-1, with 15 bases matching TRBD2. J lost 12 bases, V lost 5 bases, and 17 bases had no gene match. The CDR3 is made up of 18 amino acids. Germline CDR1 SGHTA, CDR2 FQGNSA. The CDR3 protein is CASSVHGTGLAGGRWQFF. CDR3 coding DNA: TGTGCCAGCAGCGTCCACGGTACAGGACTAGCGGGGGGGCGTTGGCAGTTCTTC.

Only a few counts were recorded for this clone. The chain carries TRBV5-1 and TRBJ2-5; a possible D gene is TRBD1 (6 bases). Germline V gene data show CDR1 as SGHRS and CDR2 as YFSETQ. Trimming stripped 4 bases from V and 5 bases from J, with 12 bases between. The CDR3 runs to 13 residues. The CDR3 DNA reads TGCGCCAGCAGCCGAAACAGGGATGAGACCCAGTACTTC. It encodes CASSRNRDETQYF.

The chain carries TRBV7-2 and TRBJ1-1; possibly TRBD1 for D (6 bases). The germline V and J ends were trimmed by 5 bases and 4 bases, with 14 bases remaining between them. The CDR3 is made up of 14 amino acids. Germline loops: CDR1 SGHTA, CDR2 FQGNSA. The CDR3 loop reads CASSRGGAGTEAFF. As DNA, the CDR3 is TGTGCCAGCAGCCGCGGGGGGGCGGGCACTGAAGCTTTCTTT.

In its sample, this clone was seen once. This sequence joins TRBV19 and TRBJ2-2, with 7 nucleotides matching TRBD2. This CDR3 region has 14 residues. J gave up 0 bases and V 10 bases, and 5 bases lay outside the gene matches. Per germline, CDR1 LNHDA and CDR2 SQIVND (reference sequence). CDR3 nucleotides: TGTGCCACCACAGCGGGGTCGAACACCGGGGAGCTGTTTTTT. Translating gives CATTAGSNTGELFF.

This clone was recorded a few times. CDR3 sequence: CASSYLQGGTGELFF. The DNA of the CDR3 is TGTGCCAGCAGTTATTTGCAGGGTGGAACCGGGGAGCTGTTTTTT. This chain joins TRBV6-5 and TRBJ2-2; D is possibly TRBD1 (5 bases). Germline values: CDR1 MNHEY, CDR2 SVGAGI. CDR3 length equals 15 residues. V was trimmed by 3 bases and J by 5 bases, leaving 13 bases between them.

The table lists this clone with a few counts. The chain has TRBV9 and TRBJ2-3; maybe TRBD2 (5 bases). This CDR3 region has 14 residues. The germline CDR1 and CDR2 sequences are SGDLS and YYNGEE. V was pared by 1 base and J by 4 bases, with 10 bases between. The DNA for the CDR3 is TGTGCCAGCAGCGTACTTGCGAGGGCAGATACGCAGTATTTT. Its protein is CASSVLARADTQYF.

The rearrangement uses TRBV19 and TRBJ2-1; TRBD2 matches 16 bases. Germline assignment: CDR1 LNHDA and CDR2 SQIVND (reference sequence). The V segment lost 3 bases and the J segment 2 bases; nucleotides outside the gene matches: 4. This CDR3 has 18 residues. The CDR3 DNA is TGTGCCAGTAGTATTAGGGGACTAGCGGGGGGGCCCTACAATGAGCAGTTCTTC. Amino acid sequence: CASSIRGLAGGPYNEQFF.

The chain joins TRBV27 to TRBJ2-7; weak D call: TRBD1 (5 bases). V lost 4 bases and J lost 2, with 9 bases in between. This CDR3 has 13 residues. Looked up from germline, CDR1 is MNHEY and CDR2 is SMNVEV (reference sequence). The DNA for the CDR3 is TGTGCCAGCAGTTGGGGCGCTCCCTACGAGCAGTACTTC. This gives the protein CASSWGAPYEQYF.

In its sample, this clone was seen a few times. This chain uses TRBV18 with TRBJ1-1; TRBD1 is a possible D gene (5 bases). Germline V CDR1 and CDR2: KGHSH, LQKENI. Trimming cost V 3 bases and J 4 bases, with 9 bases left between them. This CDR3 contains 13 residues. The CDR3 DNA sequence: TGTGCCAGCTCACCTGAACAGGCCACTGAAGCTTTCTTT. As protein: CASSPEQATEAFF.

Only a few counts were recorded for this clone. J is TRBJ2-1 and V is TRBV19, with 8 bases that match TRBD2. Germline V gene sequence: CDR1 LNHDA, CDR2 SQIVND (reference sequence). With V trimmed by 6 bases and J by 5 bases, 9 bases remained unmatched. This CDR3 has 15 amino acids. CDR3 residues: CASRVSSGGHNEQFF. Written as DNA, the CDR3 is TGTGCCAGTAGGGTCTCAAGCGGGGGCCACAATGAGCAGTTCTTC.

Remarks on this clone: An end of the junction does not agree with germline; a read error may underlie this. V is TRBV10-2 and J is TRBJ2-3, with a possible D match to TRBD1 (5 bases). Germline lookup yields CDR1 WSHSY and CDR2 SAAADI. This CDR3 is built from 14 residues. The CDR3: CASSEQQGTNTQYF. CDR3 bases: TGCGCCAGCAGTGAGCAGCAGGGCACAAATACGCAGTATTTT.

The rearrangement joins TRBV10-3 to TRBJ2-2; TRBD2 aligns across 14 bases. This CDR3 spans 18 amino acids. Germline V CDR1 and CDR2: ENHRY, SYGVKD. V lost 6 bases and J lost 4; bases outside the gene matches: 10. CDR3 nucleotides: TGTGCCATCAGGGGAGGACTAGCGGGGGGCCGGGGCACCGGGGAGCTGTTTTTT. It codes for CAIRGGLAGGRGTGELFF.

This clone was found a few times. This chain links TRBV11-1 with TRBJ2-3; perhaps TRBD1 as D (6 bases). V shed 4 bases and J shed 1 base, with 9 bases lying between them. The CDR3 contains 14 residues. Germline values: CDR1 SGHAT, CDR2 FQDESV (reference sequence). CDR3 coding DNA: TGTGCCAGCAGCTCCCGGACAGGCACAGATACGCAGTATTTT. As protein: CASSSRTGTDTQYF. Based on the CDR3 plus reference TRBV11-1 and TRBJ2-3, the full variable domain is EAEVAQSPRYKITEKSQAVAFWCDPISGHATLYWYRQILGQGPELLVQFQDESVVDDSQLPKDRFSAERLKGVDSTLKIQPAELGDSAMYLCASSSRTGTDTQYFGPGTRLTVL.

In this sample, this clone turned up a few times. This chain links TRBV28 with TRBJ1-1; 8 bases map to TRBD1. The ends lost 4 bases at V and 1 base at J; junction bases unmatched: 5. The CDR3 runs to 15 residues. Germline lookup yields CDR1 MDHEN and CDR2 SYDVKM. DNA of the CDR3: TGTGCCAGCAGTTACCCACAGGGGGAGAACACTGAAGCTTTCTTT. Translation gives CASSYPQGENTEAFF.

This clone has just a few counts. This rearrangement joins TRBV9 to TRBJ2-7; no clear D gene. Germline lookup yields CDR1 SGDLS and CDR2 YYNGEE. V was cut by 4 bases and J by 2 bases, with 10 bases left in between. The CDR3 has 13 residues. The CDR3 bases are TGTGCCAGCAGCCCCAATCCCCCCTACGAGCAGTACTTC. Its protein is CASSPNPPYEQYF.

The chain employs TRBV6-5 and TRBJ1-1; the match to TRBD1 covers 8 bases. Looked up from germline, CDR1 is MNHEY and CDR2 is SVGAGI. The CDR3 extends over 12 amino acids. Trimming removed 6 bases from V and 6 bases from J; junction bases left unmatched: 3. The CDR3 region is CASSSGGPEAFF. In nucleotides, the CDR3 is TGTGCCAGCAGCTCAGGGGGCCCTGAAGCTTTCTTT.